The TCR beta chain described here comes from a study of blood T cell repertoires in COVID-19. Background on the study: The samples span acute and convalescent COVID-19 from the United States, Italy and Spain.

Original handling: By means of reference gene primer amplification, nucleated cell counts were estimated. Clones were read by immunoSEQ multiplex PCR, and TCRdb kept only the in-frame ones, dropping some. V, J and clone size were drawn from that table, and D and trimming were deduced from the DNA. The sample carries nearly 25,000 clones, 80% to 85% recorded once. With V trimmed by 7 bases and J by 1 base, 9 bases remained unmatched. The CDR3 consists of 15 residues. Germline V gene sequence: CDR1 LNHDA, CDR2 SQIVND (reference sequence). This clone was observed a handful of times. This chain connects TRBV19 to TRBJ1-2; 7 bases fit TRBD1. This sequence originates from a man in his 70s with acute or convalescent COVID-19. The sequenced material came from peripheral blood. The CDR3 reads CASNLGTALNYGYTF. CDR3 nucleotide sequence: TGTGCCAGTAATCTCGGGACAGCCCTTAACTATGGCTACACCTTC.